This is a list of T cell receptor beta chains from one sample in a study of CD4 T cell repertoires in COVID-19. This table comes from immunoSEQ multiplex PCR, and its TCRdb copy is limited to in-frame clones, with some not included. This table has approximately 75,000 clones, 83% appearing once. The source material was CD4+ T cells from peripheral blood, sampled after recovery from COVID-19. These receptors were taken from a human donor who had COVID-19. CDR3s include the opening cysteine and the closing phenylalanine or tryptophan. D genes are given only for firm matches. Clone size is not always given. Where it is, it says once, few, many or a class for expanded clones.

V: TRBV5-1; J: TRBJ2-2; size: few; D: .; CDR3: CASSPSPGASNTGELFF; DNA: TGCGCCAGCAGCCCATCTCCCGGGGCGTCGAACACCGGGGAGCTGTTTTTT
V: TRBV7-2; J: TRBJ2-5; size: .; D: TRBD2; CDR3: CASSLQSGGQETQYF; DNA: TGTGCCAGCAGCCTTCAAAGCGGGGGCCAAGAGACCCAGTACTTC
V: TRBV9; J: TRBJ2-2; size: once; D: TRBD2; CDR3: CASSVGWASGRNTGELFF; DNA: TGTGCCAGCAGCGTAGGTTGGGCTAGCGGGAGGAACACCGGGGAGCTGTTTTTT
V: TRBV7-9; J: TRBJ2-5; size: .; D: .; CDR3: CASSSTRTIQETQYF; DNA: TGTGCCAGCAGCTCAACTCGGACTATTCAAGAGACCCAGTACTTC
V: TRBV7-8; J: TRBJ1-5; size: .; D: .; CDR3: CASSLAGNYQPQHF; DNA: TGTGCCAGCAGCTTAGCGGGTAACTATCAGCCCCAGCATTTT
V: TRBV10-3; J: TRBJ1-2; size: .; D: TRBD1; CDR3: CAINEDRANYGYTF; DNA: TGTGCCATCAACGAGGACAGGGCTAACTATGGCTACACCTTC
V: TRBV6-1; J: TRBJ1-5; size: .; D: .; CDR3: CASSESGRDNQPQHF; DNA: TGTGCCAGCAGTGAATCGGGACGGGACAATCAGCCCCAGCATTTT
V: TRBV7-3; J: TRBJ2-3; size: .; D: TRBD2; CDR3: CASSLGLAGGDTQYF; DNA: TGTGCCAGCAGCTTAGGACTAGCGGGGGGAGATACGCAGTATTTT
V: TRBV27; J: TRBJ2-1; size: .; D: .; CDR3: CASSLSSDYNEQFF; DNA: TGTGCCAGCAGTTTATCGTCCGATTACAATGAGCAGTTCTTC
V: TRBV30; J: TRBJ2-3; size: few; D: .; CDR3: CAWKVGRGTDTQYF; DNA: TGTGCCTGGAAGGTGGGCAGGGGAACAGATACGCAGTATTTT
V: TRBV25-1; J: TRBJ2-3; size: .; D: TRBD1; CDR3: CASSVDRGGRDTQYF; DNA: TGTGCCAGCAGTGTGGACAGGGGGGGAAGAGATACGCAGTATTTT
V: TRBV2; J: TRBJ2-3; size: .; D: .; CDR3: CASSTRKPSTDTQYF; DNA: TGTGCCAGCAGTACAAGAAAACCTAGCACAGATACGCAGTATTTT
V: TRBV5-1; J: TRBJ2-1; size: .; D: TRBD1; CDR3: CASSPDRGSYNEQFF; DNA: TGCGCCAGCAGCCCCGACAGGGGGTCCTACAATGAGCAGTTCTTC
V: TRBV27; J: TRBJ1-4; size: .; D: .; CDR3: CASSSYGTTNEKLFF; DNA: TGTGCCAGCAGTTCTTACGGGACAACTAATGAAAAACTGTTTTTT
V: TRBV12-5; J: TRBJ1-5; size: .; D: .; CDR3: CASGLGRGPQHF; DNA: TGTGCTAGTGGGTTGGGGAGAGGGCCCCAGCATTTT
V: TRBV19; J: TRBJ1-2; size: few; D: .; CDR3: CASSYSGIVSYGYTF; DNA: TGTGCCAGTAGTTACAGTGGCATCGTTTCCTATGGCTACACCTTC
V: TRBV6-5; J: TRBJ2-7; size: .; D: TRBD1; CDR3: CASDRDRGSEQYF; DNA: TGTGCCAGCGACCGGGACAGGGGCAGTGAGCAGTACTTC
V: TRBV7-2; J: TRBJ1-1; size: few; D: .; CDR3: CASSLSGGGTEAFF; DNA: TGTGCCAGCAGCCTATCAGGTGGGGGGACTGAAGCTTTCTTT
V: TRBV5-6; J: TRBJ2-7; size: .; D: .; CDR3: CASSLEDYEQYF; DNA: TGTGCCAGCAGCTTGGAGGACTACGAGCAGTACTTC
V: TRBV20-1; J: TRBJ1-2; size: .; D: .; CDR3: CSASGPALGANYGYTF; DNA: TGCAGTGCCAGTGGCCCCGCTTTGGGGGCTAACTATGGCTACACCTTC
V: TRBV7-2; J: TRBJ1-2; size: .; D: .; CDR3: CASSLDSGRGYGYTF; DNA: TGTGCCAGCAGCTTAGACTCGGGGAGGGGCTATGGCTACACCTTC
V: TRBV4-2; J: TRBJ1-5; size: .; D: .; CDR3: CASSQGRTSNQPQHF; DNA: TGTGCCAGCAGCCAGGGACGGACTAGCAATCAGCCCCAGCATTTT
V: TRBV5-5; J: TRBJ2-2; size: .; D: TRBD2; CDR3: CASSFGLAGGPGELFF; DNA: TGTGCCAGCAGCTTCGGACTAGCGGGAGGGCCCGGGGAGCTGTTTTTT
V: TRBV11-2; J: TRBJ2-1; size: .; D: TRBD1; CDR3: CASSSQQGNEQFF; DNA: TGTGCCAGCAGCTCGCAACAGGGGAATGAGCAGTTCTTC
V: TRBV25-1; J: TRBJ1-1; size: once; D: .; CDR3: CASSEIMGDTEAFF; DNA: TGTGCCAGCAGTGAGATCATGGGGGACACTGAAGCTTTCTTT
V: TRBV2; J: TRBJ2-3; size: .; D: .; CDR3: CASRWLAGTDTQYF; DNA: TGTGCCAGCAGGTGGCTAGCCGGGACAGATACGCAGTATTTT
V: TRBV19; J: TRBJ2-7; size: .; D: .; CDR3: CASSPSGVTYEQYF; DNA: TGTGCCAGTAGTCCATCGGGGGTCACCTACGAGCAGTACTTC
V: TRBV30; J: TRBJ1-2; size: once; D: .; CDR3: CAWNRDTGDYGYTF; DNA: TGTGCCTGGAATAGGGACACGGGGGACTATGGCTACACCTTC
V: TRBV5-4; J: TRBJ2-2; size: .; D: TRBD2; CDR3: CASSLGLAVNTGELFF; DNA: TGTGCCAGCAGCTTGGGACTAGCGGTGAACACCGGGGAGCTGTTTTTT
V: TRBV11-3; J: TRBJ2-5; size: few; D: .; CDR3: CASSLGRRDDYQETQYF; DNA: TGTGCCAGCAGCTTAGGACGGAGAGATGACTATCAAGAGACCCAGTACTTC
V: TRBV10-2; J: TRBJ1-1; size: .; D: TRBD1; CDR3: CAIQGPDRRNTEAFF; DNA: TGCGCCATACAAGGGCCGGACAGGCGGAACACTGAAGCTTTCTTT
V: TRBV11-3; J: TRBJ2-1; size: .; D: .; CDR3: CASSLDPNEQFF; DNA: TGTGCCAGCAGCTTAGATCCCAATGAGCAGTTCTTC
V: TRBV19; J: TRBJ1-1; size: once; D: .; CDR3: CASKRLETEAFF; DNA: TGTGCCAGTAAGAGACTGGAAACTGAAGCTTTCTTT
V: TRBV7-2; J: TRBJ2-1; size: once; D: .; CDR3: CASSLGGGPNNEQFF; DNA: TGTGCCAGCAGCTTAGGGGGGGGGCCCAACAATGAGCAGTTCTTC
V: TRBV4-1; J: TRBJ2-5; size: few; D: .; CDR3: CASSQDLVGGTQYF; DNA: TGCGCCAGCAGCCAAGATCTGGTCGGGGGGACCCAGTACTTC
V: TRBV5-4; J: TRBJ2-7; size: .; D: TRBD2; CDR3: CASSFGLESYEQYF; DNA: TGTGCCAGCAGCTTCGGACTAGAGTCCTACGAGCAGTACTTC
V: TRBV6-5; J: TRBJ1-2; size: .; D: .; CDR3: CASRKDENYGYTF; DNA: TGTGCCAGCAGAAAGGACGAAAACTATGGCTACACCTTC
V: TRBV6-1; J: TRBJ1-4; size: few; D: .; CDR3: CASSETATNEKLFF; DNA: TGTGCCAGCAGTGAGACGGCAACTAATGAAAAACTGTTTTTT
V: TRBV7-6; J: TRBJ1-5; size: .; D: .; CDR3: CASSLYEDQPQHF; DNA: TGTGCCAGCAGCTTATATGAGGATCAGCCCCAGCATTTT
V: TRBV6-5; J: TRBJ2-4; size: .; D: .; CDR3: CASSQLGVVQYF; DNA: TGTGCCAGCAGCCAACTAGGGGTAGTTCAGTACTTC
V: TRBV21-1; J: TRBJ2-2; size: .; D: .; CDR3: CASSKATWVPNTGELFF; DNA: TGTGCCAGCAGCAAAGCCACATGGGTCCCGAACACCGGGGAGCTGTTTTTT
V: TRBV3-1/TRBV3-2; J: TRBJ1-2; size: .; D: TRBD1; CDR3: CASSLLGQPYGYTF; DNA: TGTGCCAGCAGCCTTTTGGGACAGCCATATGGCTACACCTTC
V: TRBV18; J: TRBJ2-5; size: .; D: .; CDR3: CASGPQETQYF; DNA: TGTGCCAGCGGGCCGCAAGAGACCCAGTACTTC
V: TRBV6-5; J: TRBJ1-1; size: .; D: TRBD1; CDR3: CASRRTGKNTEAFF; DNA: TGTGCCAGCAGACGGACAGGGAAGAACACTGAAGCTTTCTTT
V: TRBV7-8; J: TRBJ1-1; size: .; D: .; CDR3: CASSLSREAFF; DNA: TGTGCCAGCAGCTTAAGCCGTGAAGCTTTCTTT
V: TRBV3-1/TRBV3-2; J: TRBJ2-7; size: .; D: TRBD1; CDR3: CASSQGQGGYEQYF; DNA: TGTGCCAGCAGCCAGGGACAGGGGGGGTACGAGCAGTACTTC
V: TRBV20-1; J: TRBJ2-7; size: few; D: .; CDR3: CSARDNHEQYF; DNA: TGCAGTGCTAGGGACAACCACGAGCAGTACTTC
V: TRBV11-2; J: TRBJ2-3; size: .; D: .; CDR3: CASSSYDTQYF; DNA: TGTGCCAGCAGCTCATATGATACGCAGTATTTT
V: TRBV6-5; J: TRBJ1-2; size: once; D: .; CDR3: CASDTGSYYGYTF; DNA: TGTGCCTCCGATACAGGGTCCTACTATGGCTACACCTTC
V: TRBV18; J: TRBJ2-2; size: .; D: .; CDR3: CASSPEAGRVTGELFF; DNA: TGTGCCAGCTCACCAGAGGCGGGAAGAGTCACCGGGGAGCTGTTTTTT